The clone carrying this T cell receptor beta chain was seen repeatedly, ten times or more. What it binds is unknown. Germline CDR1 DFQATT, CDR2 SNEGSKA (reference sequence). Deletions cut 2 bases from V and 10 bases from J, with 9 bases between. CDR3 size: 11 residues. The sample is drawn from a study of blood T cells in healthy people across ages. Broader study findings: Aged donors had fewer naive CD4+ cells and lower diversity than long-lived donors.

Combining a sample-barcoded 5' primer with a J-beta primer mix, a second PCR ran for roughly 6 to 12 cycles. Each cDNA molecule was tagged by a template-switch adaptor with 12 random nucleotides. In TCRdb, the 5' RACE reads were re-called with MiXCR into one record per CDR3 protein. The repertoire holds about 670,000 distinct CDR3 sequences, with roughly half as singletons. The source material was blood. The chain recombines TRBV20-1 with TRBJ2-1; D is unclear. The TCR sequence derives from an elderly woman in good health. The CDR3 loop reads CSARPQMEQFF. The CDR3 DNA reads TGCAGTGCTAGACCTCAGATGGAGCAGTTCTTC.